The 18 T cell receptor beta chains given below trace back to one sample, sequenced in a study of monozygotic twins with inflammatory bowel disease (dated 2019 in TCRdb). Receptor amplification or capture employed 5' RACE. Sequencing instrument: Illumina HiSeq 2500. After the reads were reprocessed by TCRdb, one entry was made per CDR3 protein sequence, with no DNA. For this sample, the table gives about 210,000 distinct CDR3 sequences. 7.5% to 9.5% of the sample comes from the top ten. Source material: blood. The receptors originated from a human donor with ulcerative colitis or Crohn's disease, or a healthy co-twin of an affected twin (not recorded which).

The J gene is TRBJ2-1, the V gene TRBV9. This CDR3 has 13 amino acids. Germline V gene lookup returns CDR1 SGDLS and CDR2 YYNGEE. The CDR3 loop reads CASSVATSSEQFF.

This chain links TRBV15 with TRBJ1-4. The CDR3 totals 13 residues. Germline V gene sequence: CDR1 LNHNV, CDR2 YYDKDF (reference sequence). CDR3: CATGASWDEKLFF.

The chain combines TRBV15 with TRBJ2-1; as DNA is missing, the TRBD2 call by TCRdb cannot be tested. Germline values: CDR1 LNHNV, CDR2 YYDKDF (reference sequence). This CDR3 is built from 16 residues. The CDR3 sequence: CATSEEGTSGYNEQFF.

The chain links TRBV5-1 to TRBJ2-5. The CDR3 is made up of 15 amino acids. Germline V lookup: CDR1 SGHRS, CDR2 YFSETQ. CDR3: CASSLATSDLETQYF.

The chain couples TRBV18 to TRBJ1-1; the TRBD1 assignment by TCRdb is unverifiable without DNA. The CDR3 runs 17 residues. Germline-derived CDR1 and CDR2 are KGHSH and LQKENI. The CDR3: CASSPLQGRSVDTEAFF.

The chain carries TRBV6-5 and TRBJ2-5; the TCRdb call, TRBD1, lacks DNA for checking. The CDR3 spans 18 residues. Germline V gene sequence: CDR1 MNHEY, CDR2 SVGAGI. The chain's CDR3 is CASSFPPLRDRSRETQYF.

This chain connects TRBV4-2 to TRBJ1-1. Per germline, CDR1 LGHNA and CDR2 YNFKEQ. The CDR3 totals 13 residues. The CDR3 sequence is CASSQVPNTEAFF.

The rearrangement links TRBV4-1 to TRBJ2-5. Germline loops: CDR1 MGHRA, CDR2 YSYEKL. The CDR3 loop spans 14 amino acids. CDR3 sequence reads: CASSRVGDQETQYF.

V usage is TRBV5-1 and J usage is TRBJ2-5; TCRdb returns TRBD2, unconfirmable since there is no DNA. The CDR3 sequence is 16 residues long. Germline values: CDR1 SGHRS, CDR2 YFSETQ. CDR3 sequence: CASSLVPAGGLETQYF.

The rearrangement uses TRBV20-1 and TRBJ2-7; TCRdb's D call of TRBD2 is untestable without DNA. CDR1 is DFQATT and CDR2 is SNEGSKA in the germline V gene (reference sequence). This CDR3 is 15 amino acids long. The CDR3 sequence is CSARERTDGVYEQYF.

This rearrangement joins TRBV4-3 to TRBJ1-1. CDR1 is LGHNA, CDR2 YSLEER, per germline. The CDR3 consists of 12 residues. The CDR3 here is CASSHHSGEAFF.

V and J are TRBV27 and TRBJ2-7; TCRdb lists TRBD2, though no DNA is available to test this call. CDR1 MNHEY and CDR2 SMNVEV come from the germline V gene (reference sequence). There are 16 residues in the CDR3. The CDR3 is CASSPLGEGVSVEQYF.

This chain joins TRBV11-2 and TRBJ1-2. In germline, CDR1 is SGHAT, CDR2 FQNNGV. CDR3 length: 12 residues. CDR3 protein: CASSAYSNGYTF.

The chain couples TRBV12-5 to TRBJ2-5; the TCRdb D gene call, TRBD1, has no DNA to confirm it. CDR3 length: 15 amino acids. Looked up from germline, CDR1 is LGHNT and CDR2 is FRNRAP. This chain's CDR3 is CASGSARAGSETQYF.

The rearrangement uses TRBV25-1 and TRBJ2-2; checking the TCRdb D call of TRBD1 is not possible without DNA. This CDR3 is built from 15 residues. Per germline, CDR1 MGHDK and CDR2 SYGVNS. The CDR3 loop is CASSEVGGGAGELFF.

CDR3: CASSFSGYSYEQYF. The V gene is TRBV28, the J gene TRBJ2-7; TCRdb's D call of TRBD2 is untestable without DNA. From germline, CDR1 is MDHEN and CDR2 SYDVKM. This CDR3 spans 14 amino acids.

The CDR3 loop is CASSVEGIGIGYTF. V is TRBV9 and J is TRBJ1-2. CDR3 length: 14 residues. The germline V gene has CDR1 SGDLS and CDR2 YYNGEE.

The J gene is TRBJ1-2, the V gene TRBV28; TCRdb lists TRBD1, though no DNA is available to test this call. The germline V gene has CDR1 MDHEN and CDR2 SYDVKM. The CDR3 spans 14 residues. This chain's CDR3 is CASSLRTGADGYTF.